This T cell receptor (beta chain) was found in a study of regulatory and conventional T cells in RAG deficiency. Repertoires were generated with immunoSEQ multiplex PCR, while TCRdb's copy carries only in-frame clones and drops some. In the table there are more than 9,500 clones, roughly 93% of which are singletons. V was pared by 5 bases and J by 0 bases, with 11 bases between. This CDR3 has 14 amino acids. From germline, CDR1 is MNHEY and CDR2 SVGAGI. The sorted conventional CD4+ T cells were CD25-low and CD127-high, with genomic DNA sequenced. These sequences were also reported in another study, on regulatory T cells. Per that study: Amplification used 52 TRBV primers and 13 TRBJ primers.

This clonotype originated in a human donor in good health. Input material: CD4+ effector T cells sorted from blood. The J gene is TRBJ2-7, the V gene TRBV6-5; possibly TRBD1 for D (6 bases). CDR3 sequence: CASSLNRDSYEQYF. CDR3 in DNA: TGTGCCAGCAGTCTCAACAGGGACTCCTACGAGCAGTACTTC.